The 24 T cell receptor beta chains in this list originate from one sample, sequenced in a study of T cell changes during pregnancy in multiple sclerosis. Produced via immunoSEQ multiplex PCR; TCRdb's table is partial and in-frame only. The data contain about 50,000 clones, approximately 95% of them singletons. The sample in question was CD4+ T cells from peripheral blood mononuclear cells, obtained in the third trimester of pregnancy. These receptors were taken from a female donor with multiple sclerosis, enrolled in a pregnancy study.

V and J are TRBV5-1 and TRBJ2-5; TRBD2 matches 9 bases. The ends lost 10 bases at V and 1 base at J; junction bases unmatched: 11. CDR3 size: 15 residues. Germline CDR1 is SGHRS and CDR2 is YFSETQ. CDR3 sequence reads: CAGRLSGSAQETQYF. The CDR3 DNA is TGCGCCGGACGACTTAGCGGGAGCGCCCAAGAGACCCAGTACTTC.

The chain joins TRBV7-8 to TRBJ1-4; no reliable D call. Between the trimmed V and J ends, which lost 6 bases and 0 bases, there was a span of 11 bases. The CDR3 is 15 residues long. Per the germline V gene, CDR1 is SGHVS and CDR2 is FQNEAQ. The CDR3 coding sequence is TGTGCCAGCAGGCCGAACAGAGCAACTAATGAAAAACTGTTTTTT. Its protein product is CASRPNRATNEKLFF.

The chain links TRBV5-1 to TRBJ2-3; D perhaps matches TRBD1 (6 bases). The germline CDR1 and CDR2 sequences are SGHRS and YFSETQ. CDR3 length equals 14 residues. Trimming pared 0 bases from V and 6 bases from J, leaving 11 bases between. DNA for the CDR3: TGCGCCAGCAGCTTGGACAGGGTAGTGGATACGCAGTATTTT. Protein: CASSLDRVVDTQYF.

The V and J genes are TRBV9 and TRBJ2-7; D unresolved. V dropped 2 bases and J dropped 3 bases, with 15 bases sitting between them. Germline CDR1 and CDR2: SGDLS and YYNGEE. The CDR3 is made up of 15 amino acids. CDR3 sequence (DNA): TGTGCCAGCAGCGTTTCAGGCCAGGTTATCTACGAGCAGTACTTC. It encodes CASSVSGQVIYEQYF. Together with reference TRBV9 and TRBJ2-7, the CDR3 gives the full variable domain: DSGVTQTPKHLITATGQRVTLRCSPRSGDLSVYWYQQSLDQGLQFLIQYYNGEERAKGNILERFSAQQFPDLHSELNLSSLELGDSALYFCASSVSGQVIYEQYFGPGTRLTVT.

This sequence joins TRBV30 and TRBJ2-5; 15 nucleotides match TRBD2. Germline CDR1 is GTSNPN and CDR2 is SVGIG (reference sequence). Trimming took 0 bases from V and 5 from J; bases not matched to a gene: 10. The CDR3 totals 18 residues. Here the CDR3 DNA reads TGTGCCTGGAGTGTTATGGGACTAGCGGGAGGAATAGGGGAGACCCAGTACTTC. Translation gives CAWSVMGLAGGIGETQYF.

CDR3: CASSRDRGATGELFF. Here the CDR3 DNA reads TGTGCCAGCAGCAGGGACAGGGGTGCCACCGGGGAGCTGTTTTTT. This chain connects TRBV2 to TRBJ2-2, with TRBD1 identical over 10 bases. This CDR3 has 15 residues. V gave up 6 bases and J gave up 4 bases; unmatched junction bases: 5. Germline CDR1 SNHLY, CDR2 FYNNEI.

J is TRBJ2-7 and V is TRBV28, with TRBD2 as a possible D gene (5 bases). CDR3 length: 14 amino acids. Germline CDR1 reads MDHEN; CDR2 reads SYDVKM. V lost 3 bases, J lost 6 bases, and 15 bases lay in between. The CDR3 spells CASSFGVRTGEQYF. The CDR3 bases are TGTGCCAGCAGTTTCGGGGTTCGGACCGGCGAGCAGTACTTC.

This chain links TRBV19 with TRBJ2-5; 8 positions agree with TRBD2. The germline V gene encodes CDR1 LNHDA and CDR2 SQIVND (reference sequence). Losses at the gene ends were 5 bases for V and 7 bases for J; bases not matched to a gene: 18. This CDR3 is 17 amino acids long. The CDR3 region is CASSAVGGAGLIGTQYF. The CDR3 bases are TGTGCCAGTAGTGCCGTCGGGGGGGCCGGATTGATCGGGACCCAGTACTTC. Based on the CDR3 plus reference TRBV19 and TRBJ2-5, the full variable domain is DGGITQSPKYLFRKEGQNVTLSCEQNLNHDAMYWYRQDPGQGLRLIYYSQIVNDFQKGDIAEGYSVSREKKESFPLTVTSAQKNPTAFYLCASSAVGGAGLIGTQYFGPGTRLLVL.

V and J are TRBV7-2 and TRBJ2-2, with 8 bases matching TRBD2. The ends lost 5 bases at V and 4 bases at J; junction bases unmatched: 6. The CDR3 has 15 residues. Germline V gene data show CDR1 as SGHTA and CDR2 as FQGNSA. CDR3 loop: CASSPQRESTGELFF. The DNA of the CDR3 is TGTGCCAGCAGCCCCCAGCGGGAGAGCACCGGGGAGCTGTTTTTT.

V gene TRBV29-1 combines with J gene TRBJ1-2; 7 bases are shared with TRBD1. The CDR3 is 13 amino acids. Germline CDR1 is SQVTM and CDR2 is ANQGSEA. V lost 0 bases to trimming and J lost 5 bases; unmatched junction nucleotides: 3. DNA of the CDR3: TGCAGCGTTGAAGACAGGGACAGTTATGGCTACACCTTC. Protein product: CSVEDRDSYGYTF.

V is TRBV18 and J is TRBJ2-1, with D maybe TRBD2 (7 bases). The CDR3 sequence is 13 residues long. V dropped 3 bases and J dropped 8 bases, with 11 bases sitting between them. Germline V CDR1 and CDR2: KGHSH, LQKENI. The CDR3 nucleotides are TGTGCCAGCTCACCGGGGGGGCCGGATGAGCAGTTCTTC. Translating it yields CASSPGGPDEQFF.

The chain uses TRBV6-1 and TRBJ1-2; 11 bases are a match to TRBD1. Germline V gene data show CDR1 as MNHNS and CDR2 as SASEGT. Trimming at V came to 5 bases and at J to 5 bases, leaving 4 bases not matched to a gene. The CDR3 totals 14 residues. CDR3 nucleotides: TGTGCCAGCAGTTCCGGGACAGGGGGGTATGGCTACACCTTC. Amino acids: CASSSGTGGYGYTF.

The chain joins TRBV19 to TRBJ1-5; TRBD1 matches at 7 bases. Looked up from germline, CDR1 is LNHDA and CDR2 is SQIVND (reference sequence). V lost 5 bases, J lost 4 bases, and 11 bases stayed unmatched. CDR3 length: 16 residues. This CDR3 is CASSALDRAGNQPQHF. The CDR3 DNA is TGTGCCAGTAGTGCGCTAGACAGGGCGGGGAATCAGCCCCAGCATTTT. The complete variable domain, with remaining parts taken from reference TRBV19 and TRBJ1-5, reads DGGITQSPKYLFRKEGQNVTLSCEQNLNHDAMYWYRQDPGQGLRLIYYSQIVNDFQKGDIAEGYSVSREKKESFPLTVTSAQKNPTAFYLCASSALDRAGNQPQHFGDGTRLSIL.

This rearrangement joins TRBV7-9 to TRBJ2-3; a possible D gene is TRBD2 (5 bases). V was pared by 10 bases and J by 0 bases, with 14 bases between. The germline gives CDR1 SEHNR, CDR2 FQNEAQ (reference sequence). The CDR3 consists of 14 residues. The CDR3 nucleotides are TGTGCCACGACCCTGGGCGGGAGCACAGATACGCAGTATTTT. Translating gives CATTLGGSTDTQYF.

The chain is built from TRBV7-2 and TRBJ2-7, with 8 bases identical to TRBD1. Germline values: CDR1 SGHTA, CDR2 FQGNSA. This CDR3 contains 14 residues. The V segment lost 0 bases and the J segment 2 bases; nucleotides outside the gene matches: 0. The chain's CDR3 is CASSLAGQAYEQYF. CDR3 nucleotides: TGTGCCAGCAGCTTAGCGGGACAGGCCTACGAGCAGTACTTC.

The chain combines TRBV5-4 with TRBJ2-7; 7 positions match TRBD2. From germline, CDR1 is SGHNT and CDR2 YYREEE (reference sequence). CDR3 size: 15 residues. The V gene end was trimmed by 0 bases and the J gene end by 0 bases; junction bases not matched to a gene: 3. The CDR3 DNA is TGTGCCAGCAGCTTGGGTGGCGGGAGCTCCTACGAGCAGTACTTC. Residues: CASSLGGGSSYEQYF.

V usage is TRBV29-1 and J usage is TRBJ1-1; no clear D. The CDR3 is 14 amino acids. V was pared by 4 bases and J by 4 bases, with 16 bases between. Germline assignment: CDR1 SQVTM and CDR2 ANQGSEA. The CDR3 nucleotides are TGCAGCGTTGCTGTAATAGGGCTAGCCACTGAAGCTTTCTTT. It translates to CSVAVIGLATEAFF.

This chain links TRBV19 with TRBJ1-6, with a possible D match to TRBD1 (6 bases). The CDR3 has 15 residues. Germline lookup yields CDR1 LNHDA and CDR2 SQIVND (reference sequence). V gave up 6 bases and J gave up 5 bases, with 14 bases separating them. The CDR3 here is CASRGGQGNNSPLHF. The CDR3 DNA reads as TGTGCCAGTAGGGGTGGTCAGGGGAATAATTCACCCCTCCACTTT.

The chain links TRBV9 to TRBJ1-4; TRBD1 is a possible D gene (5 bases). Between the trimmed V and J ends, which lost 5 bases and 1 base, there was a span of 12 bases. The CDR3 loop spans 15 amino acids. The germline gives CDR1 SGDLS, CDR2 YYNGEE. The CDR3 reads CASSQNGGTNEKLFF. The CDR3 DNA sequence: TGTGCCAGCAGTCAGAACGGGGGAACTAATGAAAAACTGTTTTTT.

The chain carries TRBV30 and TRBJ2-7; TRBD2 matches at 8 bases. From germline, CDR1 is GTSNPN and CDR2 SVGIG (reference sequence). Losses at the gene ends were 4 bases for V and 4 bases for J; bases not matched to a gene: 9. The CDR3 length is 14 residues. The DNA for the CDR3 is TGTGCCTGGAATTCGGGGGGGGGCCTGTACGAGCAGTACTTC. Amino acids: CAWNSGGGLYEQYF.

The rearrangement links TRBV19 to TRBJ1-1; 7 bases fit TRBD1. V lost 10 bases, J lost 1 base, and 15 bases stayed unmatched. The length of the CDR3 is 16 residues. Germline V gene data show CDR1 as LNHDA and CDR2 as SQIVND (reference sequence). In DNA form, the CDR3 reads TGTGCCACCATTAGGGGGCTGGGGGGACGGAACACTGAAGCTTTCTTT. Translating it yields CATIRGLGGRNTEAFF.

V gene TRBV6-5 combines with J gene TRBJ2-6, with D unresolved. V was pared by 8 bases and J by 2 bases, with 13 bases between. CDR3 length: 15 amino acids. CDR1 MNHEY and CDR2 SVGAGI come from the germline V gene. The CDR3 loop reads CASCSRITGANVLTF. The CDR3 bases are TGTGCCAGCTGCTCCAGGATCACTGGGGCCAACGTCCTGACTTTC.

The genes are TRBV10-3 and TRBJ2-7; 8 positions match TRBD2. Germline V CDR1 and CDR2: ENHRY, SYGVKD. With 6 bases clipped from V and 5 bases from J, the junction kept 3 bases outside the gene matches. The CDR3 totals 12 residues. The CDR3 DNA sequence: TGTGCCATCAGCGCACTAGCGGACGAGCAGTACTTC. The encoded protein is CAISALADEQYF.

The genes are TRBV29-1 and TRBJ2-1, with 9 bases lining up with TRBD2. CDR3 length equals 15 residues. Germline loops: CDR1 SQVTM, CDR2 ANQGSEA. Trimming took 4 bases from V and 8 from J; bases not matched to a gene: 12. The CDR3 DNA follows: TGCAGCGTTGGCCGGGCGCGGGGGGGTGTCTATGAGCAGTTCTTC. Residues: CSVGRARGGVYEQFF.